These 5 T cell receptor beta chains share one sample of origin, sequenced in a study of blood T cell repertoires in COVID-19. The assay was immunoSEQ multiplex PCR, and TCRdb's table has in-frame clones only and misses some. The data contain around 250,000 clones, less than 85% of them singletons. The specimen was peripheral blood. The source of these receptors is a man in his fifties or sixties who had recovered from COVID-19.

The sample holds a few counts of this clone. The chain combines TRBV7-8 with TRBJ2-7; possibly TRBD1 for D (5 bases). Looked up from germline, CDR1 is SGHVS and CDR2 is FQNEAQ. The CDR3 spans 16 residues. Trimming pared 1 base from V and 2 bases from J, leaving 15 bases between. CDR3 in DNA: TGTGCCAGCAGCTTAGTAGTAGGTCTAGGGGCCTACGAGCAGTACTTC. It yields the protein CASSLVVGLGAYEQYF. The variable domain in full, completed from reference TRBV7-8 and TRBJ2-7, reads GAGVSQSPRYKVAKRGQDVALRCDPISGHVSLFWYQQALGQGPEFLTYFQNEAQLDKSGLPSDRFFAERPEGSVSTLKIQRTQQEDSAVYLCASSLVVGLGAYEQYFGPGTRLTVT.

The gene calls are TRBV10-3 and TRBJ1-1; TRBD1 aligns across 7 bases. Germline-derived CDR1 and CDR2 are ENHRY and SYGVKD. V was pared by 6 bases and J by 8 bases, with 6 bases of the junction left unmatched. The CDR3 length is 12 residues. CDR3 amino acids: CAISIGGAEAFF. DNA for the CDR3: TGTGCCATCAGCATAGGGGGCGCGGAAGCTTTCTTT.

This clone was seen a handful of times. The gene calls are TRBV7-9 and TRBJ2-7, with 7 bases matching TRBD1. The CDR3 runs to 16 residues. Germline values: CDR1 SEHNR, CDR2 FQNEAQ (reference sequence). J gave up 0 bases and V 4 bases, and 9 bases lay outside the gene matches. The CDR3 DNA follows: TGTGCCAGCAGCTACAGTTGGACAGGTAGCTCCTACGAGCAGTACTTC. This gives the protein CASSYSWTGSSYEQYF.

Only one count was recorded for this clone. The chain is built from TRBV29-1 and TRBJ2-1; TRBD1 might be the D (9 bases). CDR1 and CDR2 (germline): SQVTM, ANQGSEA. Trimming took off 7 bases at V and 6 bases at J, with 19 bases between the two ends. The CDR3 consists of 14 residues. CDR3: CSAGGGQGFNEQFF. The CDR3, as DNA: TGCAGCGCCGGGGGGGGACAGGGCTTCAATGAGCAGTTCTTC.

V and J are TRBV10-1 and TRBJ1-5; no clear D gene. The CDR3 totals 11 residues. Trimming left V 5 bases short and J 8 bases short, with 7 bases between. In germline, CDR1 is WNHNN, CDR2 SYGVQD (reference sequence). The CDR3 reads CASSYREPQHF. The CDR3 DNA sequence: TGCGCCAGCAGTTACCGGGAGCCCCAGCATTTT.